The sample holds a few counts of the clone carrying this T cell receptor beta chain. Its antigen is unknown. The data were obtained in a study of beta chain features in type 1 diabetes. Study-wide results and limits: Shortening that was moderate but significant affected the TCRB CDR3s of Type 1 diabetes patients in all four CD4+ subsets.

The whole isolated RNA underwent reverse transcription, so sequencing captured expressed TCRB transcripts. Sequenced by immunoSEQ multiplex PCR; TCRdb stores in-frame clones only, minus some. Found here are 600,000 to 700,000 clones, about an eighth of them singletons; the top ten hold about 0.11%. The CDR3 is 18 amino acids. Germline loops: CDR1 SGHNT, CDR2 YYREEE (reference sequence). Trimming left V 0 bases short and J 2 bases short, with 15 bases between. This chain connects TRBV5-4 to TRBJ2-6, with D tentatively TRBD1 (7 bases). Sequences were obtained from naive CD4+ T cells from blood. This clonotype was sampled from a man between 25 and 39 years old with type 1 diabetes. DNA of the CDR3: TGTGCCAGCAGCTTGGTTGGAGGGGGCTTGGCTGGGGCCAACGTCCTGACTTTC. Its translation: CASSLVGGGLAGANVLTF.